Following are 20 T cell receptor beta chains from one sample sequenced in a study of cytomegalovirus exposure and HLA in healthy donors. PCR was performed using 60 Vbeta and 13 Jbeta primers. Generated by immunoSEQ multiplex PCR, the TCRdb table keeps only in-frame clones and is missing some. In the table there are approximately 150,000 clones, 78% of which are singletons. The sequencing sample was made of PBMCs. The receptor set was obtained from a female donor in good health and CMV-seronegative.

This rearrangement joins TRBV6-6 to TRBJ2-2, with unresolved D. V dropped 7 bases and J dropped 5 bases, with 14 bases sitting between them. CDR3 length equals 14 residues. Germline CDR1 MNHNY, CDR2 SVGAGI (reference sequence). CDR3 in amino acids: CASNRGLVTGELFF. In DNA form, the CDR3 reads TGTGCCAGCAATCGAGGCTTGGTTACCGGGGAGCTGTTTTTT.

The J gene is TRBJ2-1, the V gene TRBV4-2; 9 bases map to TRBD2. V gave up 4 bases and J gave up 5 bases; unmatched junction bases: 3. CDR1 is LGHNA, CDR2 YNFKEQ, per germline. The CDR3 loop spans 14 amino acids. In DNA, the CDR3 is TGTGCCAGCAGCCCTAGCGGGGCCCACAATGAGCAGTTCTTC. This codes for CASSPSGAHNEQFF.

The chain combines TRBV6-5 with TRBJ1-6, with D possibly TRBD1 on 6 matching bases. Germline assignment: CDR1 MNHEY and CDR2 SVGAGI. This CDR3 region has 12 residues. The V end lost 5 bases, the J end lost 14 bases, and 13 bases lay between the germline ends. The CDR3 DNA is TGTGCCAGCAGTCCGACAGGTTTCGCCCTCCACTTT. Amino acid sequence: CASSPTGFALHF.

Of note for this clone: The junction differs from germline at one of its ends, possibly a read error. V is TRBV7-9 and J is TRBJ1-2; D unresolved. This CDR3 region has 12 residues. Germline V gene data show CDR1 as SEHNR and CDR2 as FQNEAQ (reference sequence). The CDR3 sequence is CSSSFSGYGYTF. The CDR3 DNA follows: TGTTCCAGCAGCTTCTCCGGTTATGGCTACACCTTC.

As for this clone: Other DNA sequences within the sample encode an identical CDR3. The chain recombines TRBV28 with TRBJ1-4; maybe TRBD1 (5 bases). Germline loops: CDR1 MDHEN, CDR2 SYDVKM. The germline V and J ends were trimmed by 3 bases and 7 bases, with 12 bases remaining between them. This CDR3 is 14 amino acids long. CDR3 in DNA: TGTGCCAGCAGTTTGGGGGGGTTGGGTGAAAAACTGTTTTTT. The encoded protein is CASSLGGLGEKLFF.

This clone was picked up a small number of times. The chain uses TRBV18 and TRBJ1-2; 8 bases map to TRBD1. Germline lookup yields CDR1 KGHSH and CDR2 LQKENI. There are 15 residues in the CDR3. The J segment lost 7 bases and the V segment lost 3 bases, leaving 10 bases of the junction unmatched. The CDR3: CASSPLDRAHFGYTF. Here the CDR3 DNA reads TGTGCCAGCTCACCCCTGGACAGGGCCCACTTTGGCTACACCTTC.

V is TRBV7-6 and J is TRBJ2-7, with D maybe TRBD2 (6 bases). The CDR3 loop spans 18 amino acids. Germline values: CDR1 SGHVS, CDR2 FNYEAQ. The germline V and J ends were trimmed by 1 base and 2 bases, with 21 bases remaining between them. The CDR3 sequence: CASSLEPPSGTVTYEQYF. In DNA form, the CDR3 reads TGTGCCAGCAGCTTAGAGCCCCCCTCGGGGACTGTTACCTACGAGCAGTACTTC. Full variable domain (remainder filled in from reference TRBV7-6 and TRBJ2-7): GAGVSQSPRYKVTKRGQDVALRCDPISGHVSLYWYRQALGQGPEFLTYFNYEAQQDKSGLPNDRFSAERPEGSISTLTIQRTEQRDSAMYRCASSLEPPSGTVTYEQYFGPGTRLTVT.

The chain links TRBV7-6 to TRBJ2-1; 10 nucleotides match TRBD2. Germline CDR1 is SGHVS and CDR2 is FNYEAQ. V trimming: 5 bases; J trimming: 5 bases; junction bases outside the gene matches: 9. The CDR3 runs 16 residues. The DNA for the CDR3 is TGTGCCAGCAGCCACCACGAGCGGGGGGGGGACAATGAGCAGTTCTTC. It encodes CASSHHERGGDNEQFF.

The genes are TRBV28 and TRBJ2-5; no reliable D call. Germline V CDR1 and CDR2: MDHEN, SYDVKM. The V end was cut by 6 bases, the J end by 7 bases, with 15 bases between. The CDR3 runs to 13 residues. The CDR3, as DNA: TGTGCCAGCAGCCCAGGCCGGTTCGGGACCCAGTACTTC. This codes for CASSPGRFGTQYF. The complete variable domain, with remaining parts taken from reference TRBV28 and TRBJ2-5, reads DVKVTQSSRYLVKRTGEKVFLECVQDMDHENMFWYRQDPGLGLRLIYFSYDVKMKEKGDIPEGYSVSREKKERFSLILESASTNQTSMYLCASSPGRFGTQYFGPGTRLLVL.

V is TRBV9 and J is TRBJ1-6, with D tentatively TRBD1 (5 bases). The germline V gene has CDR1 SGDLS and CDR2 YYNGEE. The V end was cut by 0 bases, the J end by 8 bases, with 9 bases between. The CDR3 has 14 residues. CDR3 residues: CASSVAATDSPLHF. Written as DNA, the CDR3 is TGTGCCAGCAGCGTAGCGGCGACAGATTCACCCCTCCACTTT.

This sequence joins TRBV28 and TRBJ2-3; 9 positions agree with TRBD2. Losses at the gene ends were 5 bases for V and 5 bases for J; bases not matched to a gene: 8. The CDR3 runs to 15 residues. Germline CDR1 is MDHEN and CDR2 is SYDVKM. The CDR3 DNA reads TGTGCCAGCAGTCCTCCGGCGGGAGGGTTAGATACGCAGTATTTT. This gives the protein CASSPPAGGLDTQYF.

J is TRBJ2-3 and V is TRBV6-6; TRBD2 agrees at 10 bases. CDR3 length: 14 amino acids. V trimming: 5 bases; J trimming: 6 bases; junction bases outside the gene matches: 5. Germline assignment: CDR1 MNHNY and CDR2 SVGAGI (reference sequence). The CDR3 DNA follows: TGTGCCAGCAGTGAGAGCGGGAGGGGCGATACGCAGTATTTT. This encodes CASSESGRGDTQYF.

The chain joins TRBV30 to TRBJ1-6, with no clear D. The CDR3 extends over 16 amino acids. Trimming removed 5 bases from V and 4 bases from J, with 18 bases in between. The germline V gene has CDR1 GTSNPN and CDR2 SVGIG (reference sequence). The CDR3, as DNA: TGTGCCTGGTCCTCAGGAGGGAGGGTGTATAATTCACCCCTCCACTTT. Translation: CAWSSGGRVYNSPLHF.

The gene calls are TRBV6-4 and TRBJ2-1; tentative D call: TRBD2 (5 bases). Germline values: CDR1 MRHNA, CDR2 SNTAGT. Trimming cost V 6 bases and J 0 bases, with 18 bases left between them. The CDR3 has 17 amino acids. CDR3 sequence reads: CASSPSSGSSSYNEQFF. CDR3 sequence (DNA): TGTGCCAGCAGCCCCTCAAGCGGTTCCAGCTCCTACAATGAGCAGTTCTTC.

This chain uses TRBV28 with TRBJ2-1, with 9 bases identical to TRBD2. The CDR3 length is 15 residues. Germline CDR1 is MDHEN and CDR2 is SYDVKM. V shed 5 bases, J shed 0 bases, and the junction held 2 bases outside the gene matches. CDR3 bases: TGTGCCAGCAGTCTTAGCGGGAGCTCCTACAATGAGCAGTTCTTC. Encoded protein: CASSLSGSSYNEQFF.

The chain carries TRBV4-1 and TRBJ2-2; 13 bases align to TRBD2. The CDR3 contains 18 residues. After removal of 0 bases from V and 5 bases from J, the junction contained 6 bases not matched to a gene. Germline CDR1 reads MGHRA; CDR2 reads YSYEKL. CDR3 nucleotide sequence: TGCGCCAGCAGCCAAGAGAGACTAGCGGGAGGAAGGACCGGGGAGCTGTTTTTT. Protein: CASSQERLAGGRTGELFF.

This chain joins TRBV5-6 and TRBJ1-1; TRBD1 matches 7 bases. The CDR3 contains 11 residues. Per the germline V gene, CDR1 is SGHDT and CDR2 is YYEEEE. Germline trimming cut 4 bases from V and 12 bases from J; bases unmatched to any gene: 6. The CDR3 bases are TGTGCCAGCAGCCGACAGGGCGCTACTTTCTTT. This gives the protein CASSRQGATFF.

The rearrangement links TRBV5-1 to TRBJ2-1; 9 bases are shared with TRBD2. CDR1 and CDR2 from the germline V gene are SGHRS and YFSETQ. This CDR3 contains 17 residues. The J segment lost 4 bases and the V segment lost 0 bases, leaving 8 bases of the junction unmatched. The CDR3 region is CASSLGSGRTLYNEQFF. CDR3 bases: TGCGCCAGCAGCTTGGGTAGCGGGAGAACACTTTACAATGAGCAGTTCTTC.

The chain has TRBV10-3 and TRBJ2-7, with D perhaps TRBD1 (6 bases). V lost 3 bases, J lost 4 bases, and 13 bases lay in between. Germline V CDR1 and CDR2: ENHRY, SYGVKD. The CDR3 spans 14 residues. CDR3 coding DNA: TGTGCCATCAGTGATGGACAGAGACCTTACGAGCAGTACTTC. Protein sequence: CAISDGQRPYEQYF.

V is TRBV7-6 and J is TRBJ1-4; 7 bases are a match to TRBD1. Germline V gives CDR1 SGHVS, CDR2 FNYEAQ. After removal of 2 bases from V and 5 bases from J, the junction contained 8 bases not matched to a gene. This CDR3 contains 16 residues. As DNA, the CDR3 is TGTGCCAGCAGCTTAACGGGACAGCCTACAAATGAAAAACTGTTTTTT. As protein: CASSLTGQPTNEKLFF.